This TCR beta chain was profiled in a study of T-cell memory formation after mild COVID-19. General study points: Balance between CD4 and CD8 was seen in clones contracting day 15 to 85, and a CD4+ lean was seen in later expanders. For contracting clones, CD4+ ones sat mainly in CM and EM, CD8+ in EMRA.

The CDR3 totals 15 residues. The germline CDR1 and CDR2 sequences are SGHDT and YYEEEE. The V segment lost 4 bases and the J segment 5 bases; nucleotides outside the gene matches: 11. One entry per CDR3 protein, called by TCRdb with MiXCR from the 5' RACE reads. The sample records 250,000 to 300,000 distinct CDR3 sequences, around 16% being singletons. Regarding this clonotype: Its antigen is as yet unknown.

The chain joins TRBV5-6 to TRBJ2-5; 7 positions match TRBD2. This TCR came from a man younger than 35 who had mild COVID-19 (a few samples of this study predate the infection). Cell type and time point are not known. Sequencing used PBMCs or a T cell subset sorted from them (not recorded which). The CDR3 DNA is TGTGCCAGCAGCGCCAGGGAATTGGGGGGGGAGACCCAGTACTTC. This sequence encodes CASSARELGGETQYF.